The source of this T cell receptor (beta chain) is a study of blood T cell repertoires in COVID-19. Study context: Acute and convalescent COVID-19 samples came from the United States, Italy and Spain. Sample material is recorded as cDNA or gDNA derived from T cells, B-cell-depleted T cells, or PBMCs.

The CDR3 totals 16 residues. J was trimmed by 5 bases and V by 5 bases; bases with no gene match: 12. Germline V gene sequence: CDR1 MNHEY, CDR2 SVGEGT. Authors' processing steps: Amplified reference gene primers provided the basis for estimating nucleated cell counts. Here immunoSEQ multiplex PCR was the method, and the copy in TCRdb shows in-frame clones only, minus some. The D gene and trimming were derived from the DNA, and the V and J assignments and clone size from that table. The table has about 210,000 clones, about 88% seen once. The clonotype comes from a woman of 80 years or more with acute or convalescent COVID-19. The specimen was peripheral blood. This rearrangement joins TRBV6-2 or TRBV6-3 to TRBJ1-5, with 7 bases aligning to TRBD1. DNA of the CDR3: TGTGCCAGCAGTCCGATAGCCGCACAGGGGTATCAGCCCCAGCATTTT. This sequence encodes CASSPIAAQGYQPQHF.